This T cell receptor (beta chain) was sequenced during a study of blood T cell repertoires in COVID-19. TCRdb's copy holds only in-frame clones and misses some; the assay was immunoSEQ multiplex PCR. Among 250,000 to 350,000 clones listed, about nine tenths were seen once. CDR1 is SQVTM and CDR2 is ANQGSEA in the germline V gene. The CDR3 runs to 14 residues. The V segment lost 4 bases and the J segment 0 bases; nucleotides outside the gene matches: 5. Sample: peripheral blood. This chain connects TRBV29-1 to TRBJ2-7; 8 bases are shared with TRBD2. The clonotype originates from a woman aged 40 to 49 who had recovered from COVID-19. CDR3 region: CSVAGGRSSYEQYF. The CDR3 DNA follows: TGCAGCGTTGCGGGCGGGAGGAGCTCCTACGAGCAGTACTTC.